The 9 T cell receptor beta chains reported below all come from one sample, sequenced in a study of T cells after yellow fever vaccination. TCRdb re-called the 5' RACE reads through MiXCR, storing one row per CDR3 protein. This sample yields 450,000 to 550,000 distinct CDR3 sequences, of which just over 20% are seen a single time; roughly a sixth belongs to the top ten. Sequencing was performed on PBMCs, taken 21 days after the first yellow fever vaccination. The receptors stem from a man in his late teens or twenties who received the YFV17D yellow fever vaccine.

This clonotype was seen at least ten times. The chain links TRBV18 to TRBJ2-1; no clear D. The CDR3 totals 13 residues. CDR1 is KGHSH and CDR2 is LQKENI in the germline V gene. V was clipped by 0 bases and J by 6 bases, with 6 bases between them. Written as DNA, the CDR3 is TGTGCCAGCTCACCACCGGGTGGCAATGAGCAGTTCTTC. Amino acid sequence: CASSPPGGNEQFF. Variable domain in full (rest from reference TRBV18 and TRBJ2-1): NAGVMQNPRHLVRRRGQEARLRCSPMKGHSHVYWYRQLPEEGLKFMVYLQKENIIDESGMPKERFSAEFPKEGPSILRIQQVVRGDSAAYFCASSPPGGNEQFFGPGTRLTVL.

This clonotype occurred many times. The V gene is TRBV5-1, the J gene TRBJ1-1, with D perhaps TRBD1 (6 bases). Per the germline V gene, CDR1 is SGHRS and CDR2 is YFSETQ. This CDR3 spans 15 amino acids. Trimming stripped 7 bases from V and 2 bases from J, with 18 bases between. The CDR3 loop is CASRIRGAGNTEAFF. The CDR3 coding sequence is TGCGCCAGCCGAATCCGGGGGGCTGGAAACACTGAAGCTTTCTTT.

This clonotype was seen more than once but under ten times. The J gene is TRBJ2-7, the V gene TRBV6-1; 7 bases fit TRBD2. Germline V gives CDR1 MNHNS, CDR2 SASEGT. This CDR3 has 14 residues. J was trimmed by 11 bases and V by 0 bases; bases with no gene match: 10. The CDR3 DNA follows: TGTGCCAGCAGTGAAGCGCGGCGGGGACTAACCGAGTACGTC. Translated: CASSEARRGLTEYV.

This clonotype was seen only a few times. This chain joins TRBV29-1 and TRBJ2-1, with D unresolved. The ends were cut back, 5 bases at V and 5 bases at J, with 13 bases in the middle. This CDR3 has 13 amino acids. Germline V gives CDR1 SQVTM, CDR2 ANQGSEA. The CDR3 here is CSVYTAGHNEQFF. The CDR3 bases are TGCAGCGTTTACACTGCTGGGCACAATGAGCAGTTCTTC.

In this sample, this clonotype turned up a few times. This chain uses TRBV7-9 with TRBJ1-1; D is undetermined. The germline CDR1 and CDR2 sequences are SEHNR and FQNEAQ (reference sequence). The CDR3 sequence is 14 residues long. Between the trimmed V and J ends, which lost 8 bases and 0 bases, there was a span of 13 bases. CDR3 protein: CASGLGEVNTEAFF. In DNA, the CDR3 is TGTGCCAGCGGTCTTGGGGAGGTGAACACTGAAGCTTTCTTT.

The V gene is TRBV24-1, the J gene TRBJ2-1; D gene uncertain. Germline loops: CDR1 KGHDR, CDR2 SFDVKD. The CDR3 sequence is 13 residues long. V was trimmed by 0 bases and J by 7 bases, leaving 6 bases between them. The CDR3 DNA is TGTGCCACCAGTGATTTGAGCCTAAATGAGCAGTTCTTC. Translated, it gives CATSDLSLNEQFF.

This sequence joins TRBV29-1 and TRBJ2-3; 12 nucleotides agree with TRBD2. V gave up 6 bases and J gave up 2 bases; unmatched junction bases: 6. Germline CDR1 is SQVTM and CDR2 is ANQGSEA. This CDR3 is 15 amino acids long. In DNA form, the CDR3 reads TGCAGCGTCACGCTAGCGGGGGGGATCACAGATACGCAGTATTTT. Its protein product is CSVTLAGGITDTQYF.

The rearrangement uses TRBV4-1 and TRBJ2-2, with D possibly TRBD2 on 6 matching bases. Germline V lookup: CDR1 MGHRA, CDR2 YSYEKL. The CDR3 length is 16 residues. V was pared by 4 bases and J by 6 bases, with 18 bases between. The CDR3 region is CASSLQRALSAGELFF. CDR3 bases: TGCGCCAGCAGCCTCCAGCGGGCCCTGTCCGCCGGGGAGCTGTTTTTT.

This clonotype turned up a few times. This chain connects TRBV27 to TRBJ2-7; TRBD2 aligns across 10 bases. CDR1 MNHEY and CDR2 SMNVEV come from the germline V gene (reference sequence). V was pared by 4 bases and J by 7 bases, with 13 bases of the junction left unmatched. This CDR3 spans 16 amino acids. The CDR3 DNA reads TGTGCCAGCAGTTGGGCTGAAGCGGGGGGGCCTCGAGAGCAGTACTTC. Translating it yields CASSWAEAGGPREQYF.